This T cell receptor (beta chain) was found in a study of Ad26.COV2.S vaccination and SARS-CoV-2 variants. Overall study context: Within the COV1001 Ad26.COV2.S trial arm, the donor was enrolled. Once or twice, 56 days apart, Ad26.COV2.S was delivered intramuscularly.

Stated treatment: around 19 received Ad26.COV2.S at low or high dose, single or two shots; five or six received placebo; per-sample allocation not given. Repertoires come from day 63 after the first vaccine or placebo injection. The study, taken as a whole, reports: TCR breadth and depth estimates may have understated total T cell responses.

Notes on this clone: Antigen unknown.

Profiling relied on immunoSEQ multiplex PCR, and the TCRdb table lists in-frame clones only, not all of them. The sample lists 350,000 to 500,000 clones; approximately 90% were seen once. Germline loops: CDR1 SGHVS, CDR2 FQNEAQ. Trimming took 5 bases from V and 0 from J, leaving 2 bases between them. The length of the CDR3 is 11 residues. The chain links TRBV7-8 to TRBJ2-7; D is unresolved. This clonotype originated in a person between 18 and 65 years old who received the Ad26.COV2.S COVID-19 vaccine or a placebo. Source: peripheral blood, taken in a trial of Ad26.COV2.S vaccine versus placebo. CDR3 residues: CASSHSYEQYF. DNA for the CDR3: TGTGCCAGCAGCCACTCCTACGAGCAGTACTTC.